This TCR beta chain came from a study of blood T cell repertoires in COVID-19. Here immunoSEQ multiplex PCR was the method, and the copy in TCRdb shows in-frame clones only, minus some. The data contain 370,000 or so clones, 81% of them singletons. Trimming at V came to 2 bases and at J to 0 bases, leaving 7 bases not matched to a gene. The CDR3 length is 16 residues. Germline-derived CDR1 and CDR2 are LGHDT and YNNKEL (reference sequence). This chain links TRBV3-1 (or the pseudogene TRBV3-2) with TRBJ2-7, with 7 bases fitting TRBD2. Specimen: peripheral blood. This TCR derives from a human donor with acute or convalescent COVID-19. The donor label of this sample is uncertain. For the CDR3, the DNA is TGTGCCAGCAGCCAACGGGGGGACCCGAGCTCCTACGAGCAGTACTTC. Translated, it gives CASSQRGDPSSYEQYF.